These T cell receptor beta chains were read from a single sample in a study of T cell responses to AZD1222 COVID-19 vaccine. Libraries were prepared by immunoSEQ multiplex PCR; TCRdb keeps only in-frame clonotypes and omits some of them. Here the sample spans about 120,000 clones, around 90% being singletons. The specimen was peripheral blood, collected on day 0 of AZD1222 vaccination. The receptors come from an adult in good health. Both conserved end residues are part of each CDR3. The D gene is left open where the match is weak. The listing skips clone size in some rows; elsewhere it reads once, few, many or a size class.

V: TRBV27; J: TRBJ2-1; size: NA; D: TRBD2; DNA: TGTGCCAGCAGTCCGGGACTAGCGGGTAGGGAGCAGTTCTTC; CDR3: CASSPGLAGREQFF
V: TRBV2; J: TRBJ1-3; size: NA; D: NA; DNA: TGTGCCAGCAGTGAAGAACCCGGGGCAGGAAACACCATATATTTT; CDR3: CASSEEPGAGNTIYF
V: TRBV10-3; J: TRBJ1-1; size: NA; D: TRBD1; DNA: TGTGCCATCAGTGAGGGGGGACAGGTTGGCACTGAAGCTTTCTTT; CDR3: CAISEGGQVGTEAFF
V: TRBV7-9; J: TRBJ2-1; size: NA; D: TRBD2; DNA: TGTGCCAGCAGCTTATATCCTTACTCGACTAGCGGGAGATTGATTGAGCAGTTCTTC; CDR3: CASSLYPYSTSGRLIEQFF
V: TRBV19; J: TRBJ2-1; size: NA; D: NA; DNA: TGTGCCAGTAGCCCAGGGTCCAGCTCCTACAATGAGCAGTTCTTC; CDR3: CASSPGSSSYNEQFF
V: TRBV7-9; J: TRBJ1-6; size: once; D: TRBD1; DNA: TGTGCCCCTTTTTCGAGACAGGGACCCGCGGGCTATAATTCACCCCTCCACTTT; CDR3: CAPFSRQGPAGYNSPLHF
V: TRBV6-2/TRBV6-3; J: TRBJ2-7; size: few; D: NA; DNA: TGTGCCAGCAGTTTACGGGGCTACGAGCAGTACTTC; CDR3: CASSLRGYEQYF
V: TRBV28; J: TRBJ2-7; size: NA; D: TRBD2; DNA: TGTGCCAGCAGTTTCGCGGGAGGTCCTTCTATCTCCTACGAGCAGTACTTC; CDR3: CASSFAGGPSISYEQYF
V: TRBV7-9; J: TRBJ2-7; size: once; D: NA; DNA: TGTGCCAGCAGCTTCGGCTTTGAAGGGTACGAGCAGTACTTC; CDR3: CASSFGFEGYEQYF
V: TRBV19; J: TRBJ2-7; size: once; D: NA; DNA: TGTGCCAGTACTATAGGTGCTGGGGGCTACGAGCAGTACTTC; CDR3: CASTIGAGGYEQYF
V: TRBV30; J: TRBJ1-6; size: NA; D: TRBD1; DNA: TGTGCCTGGGGGTCCGGGACAGGGAATTCACCCCTCCACTTT; CDR3: CAWGSGTGNSPLHF
V: TRBV29-1; J: TRBJ2-7; size: NA; D: NA; DNA: TGCAGCGTTCTCCCGTCAGATAACTACGAGCAGTACTTC; CDR3: CSVLPSDNYEQYF
V: TRBV12-5; J: TRBJ2-3; size: NA; D: NA; DNA: TGTGCTAGTGGTTTGGAGCGCCTAAGCACAGATACGCAGTATTTT; CDR3: CASGLERLSTDTQYF
V: TRBV7-3; J: TRBJ1-6; size: NA; D: TRBD1; DNA: TGTGCCAGCAGCTTAACTTACAGGGGTAATTCACCCCTCCACTTT; CDR3: CASSLTYRGNSPLHF
V: TRBV4-2; J: TRBJ2-7; size: NA; D: TRBD2; DNA: TGTGCCAGCAGCCAGGCCTACGCAGCGGGACCCTACGAGCAGTACTTC; CDR3: CASSQAYAAGPYEQYF
V: TRBV24-1; J: TRBJ2-1; size: NA; D: TRBD1; DNA: TGTGCCACCAGTGATTGGGGACAGGGTTGGAAGAATGAGCAGTTCTTC; CDR3: CATSDWGQGWKNEQFF
V: TRBV12-5; J: TRBJ2-2; size: NA; D: NA; DNA: TGTGCTAGTGGTTTGCTACCGGGACTTAACACCGGGGAGCTGTTTTTT; CDR3: CASGLLPGLNTGELFF
V: TRBV7-2; J: TRBJ1-1; size: NA; D: TRBD1; DNA: TGTGCCAGCAGCTTAGCGTTGGGAGACAGGGAATCTGAAGCTTTCTTT; CDR3: CASSLALGDRESEAFF
V: TRBV19; J: TRBJ2-7; size: NA; D: NA; DNA: TGTGCCAGTAGTATAGGGGGGACGGACGAGCAGTACTTC; CDR3: CASSIGGTDEQYF
V: TRBV5-4; J: TRBJ1-2; size: NA; D: NA; DNA: TGTGCCAGCAGGCACGGAGGGGCGGGAGACAACTATGGCTACACCTTC; CDR3: CASRHGGAGDNYGYTF
V: TRBV7-2; J: TRBJ1-3; size: NA; D: NA; DNA: TGTGCCAGCAGTCAAGACGGTAGCTCTGGAAACACCATATATTTT; CDR3: CASSQDGSSGNTIYF
V: TRBV7-3; J: TRBJ2-3; size: NA; D: NA; DNA: TGTGCCAGCAGCTTAATAACCTTGGCGGGCGGCACAGATACGCAGTATTTT; CDR3: CASSLITLAGGTDTQYF
V: TRBV6-4; J: TRBJ1-1; size: NA; D: NA; DNA: TGTGCCAGCTCCTCACACATGAACACTGAAGCTTTCTTT; CDR3: CASSSHMNTEAFF
V: TRBV7-2; J: TRBJ2-7; size: NA; D: NA; DNA: TGTGCCAGCAGCTTAGTTTCCGGGGCTGGGTACGAGCAGTACTTC; CDR3: CASSLVSGAGYEQYF
V: TRBV6-2/TRBV6-3; J: TRBJ2-3; size: NA; D: TRBD2; DNA: TGTGCCAGCAGTATGAGCGGGAGAGGAACAGATACGCAGTATTTT; CDR3: CASSMSGRGTDTQYF
V: TRBV4-3; J: TRBJ2-7; size: NA; D: NA; DNA: TGCGCCAGCAGCCAAGTGTCCAATCTCTCCTACGAGCAGTACTTC; CDR3: CASSQVSNLSYEQYF
V: TRBV18; J: TRBJ2-2; size: NA; D: NA; DNA: TGTGCCAGCTCACCATTCGGGGCCGCGAACACCGGGGAGCTGTTTTTT; CDR3: CASSPFGAANTGELFF
V: TRBV20-1; J: TRBJ1-2; size: NA; D: NA; DNA: TGCAGTGCTAGTAGAGGCGCTAACTATGGCTACACCTTC; CDR3: CSASRGANYGYTF
V: TRBV10-1; J: TRBJ2-7; size: NA; D: NA; DNA: TGCGCCAGCAGTGTAGCACCGACCTACGAGCAGTACTTC; CDR3: CASSVAPTYEQYF
V: TRBV29-1; J: TRBJ2-5; size: NA; D: NA; DNA: TGCAGCGTCGGTGGGACCCTAGTCGAGACCCAGTACTTC; CDR3: CSVGGTLVETQYF
V: TRBV6-5; J: TRBJ1-1; size: NA; D: NA; DNA: TGTGCCACCCGGGCAGGGGCGGTCGACACTGAAGCTTTCTTT; CDR3: CATRAGAVDTEAFF
V: TRBV19; J: TRBJ2-7; size: few; D: TRBD2; DNA: TGTGCCAGTAGGTCGTCTAGCGGGACCTACGAGCAGTACTTC; CDR3: CASRSSSGTYEQYF
V: TRBV19; J: TRBJ1-5; size: NA; D: NA; DNA: TGTGCCAGTAACGGGATTAATAGCAATCAGCCCCAGCATTTT; CDR3: CASNGINSNQPQHF
V: TRBV5-1; J: TRBJ2-1; size: NA; D: NA; DNA: TGCGCCAGCAGCCTGTCGCCTGGAGGGAATGAGCAGTTCTTC; CDR3: CASSLSPGGNEQFF
V: TRBV10-3; J: TRBJ1-5; size: NA; D: NA; DNA: TGTGCCATCAGTGAGTCACGGGTAAGCAATCAGCCCCAGCATTTT; CDR3: CAISESRVSNQPQHF
V: TRBV7-8; J: TRBJ1-2; size: NA; D: NA; DNA: TGTGCCAGCAGCCTACGGACGGCAGGCCGGGAAATTTACACCTTC; CDR3: CASSLRTAGREIYTF
V: TRBV27; J: TRBJ2-2; size: NA; D: TRBD2; DNA: TGTGCCAGCAGTTGGACTAGCGGGAGTGGGGAGCTGTTTTTT; CDR3: CASSWTSGSGELFF
V: TRBV4-1; J: TRBJ2-7; size: NA; D: NA; DNA: TGCGCCAGCAGTCAAGGAATCTCCTACGAGCAGTACTTC; CDR3: CASSQGISYEQYF
V: TRBV2; J: TRBJ2-7; size: NA; D: NA; DNA: TGTGCCAGCAGGCAGACCGCTTCCTACGAGCAGTACTTC; CDR3: CASRQTASYEQYF
V: TRBV19; J: TRBJ2-2; size: NA; D: NA; DNA: TGTGCCAGTAGTATGGGCACCGGGGAGCTGTTTTTT; CDR3: CASSMGTGELFF
V: TRBV6-5; J: TRBJ2-7; size: NA; D: TRBD2; DNA: TGTGCCAGCAGTTACTCGGCGGCGGGGGTTACCTACGAGCAGTACTTC; CDR3: CASSYSAAGVTYEQYF
V: TRBV5-1; J: TRBJ1-3; size: NA; D: NA; DNA: TGCGCCAGCAGCTTGGGGGTAGGAGGGAGAGCTGGAAACACCATATATTTT; CDR3: CASSLGVGGRAGNTIYF
V: TRBV18; J: TRBJ2-7; size: NA; D: NA; DNA: TGTGCCAGCTCACCACCGTCAGGGAGCTACGAGCAGTACTTC; CDR3: CASSPPSGSYEQYF
V: TRBV19; J: TRBJ2-7; size: NA; D: NA; DNA: TGTGCCAGTAGTGACTCCCGGTTTTATCCTGGGCAGTACTTC; CDR3: CASSDSRFYPGQYF
V: TRBV7-9; J: TRBJ1-4; size: few; D: NA; DNA: TGTGCCAGCAGCCCCGACAGGAATCGGGAAAAACTGTTTTTT; CDR3: CASSPDRNREKLFF
V: TRBV5-1; J: TRBJ2-1; size: NA; D: TRBD2; DNA: TGCGCCAGCAGCTTGGAACTAGCGGGACTTCCTTACAATGAGCAGTTCTTC; CDR3: CASSLELAGLPYNEQFF
V: TRBV28; J: TRBJ2-7; size: NA; D: NA; DNA: TGTGCCAGCAGGTTGGGCTCCTACGAGCAGTACTTC; CDR3: CASRLGSYEQYF
V: TRBV11-3; J: TRBJ2-5; size: once; D: NA; DNA: TGTGCCAGCAGCACCCGAGAGACCCAGTACTTC; CDR3: CASSTRETQYF